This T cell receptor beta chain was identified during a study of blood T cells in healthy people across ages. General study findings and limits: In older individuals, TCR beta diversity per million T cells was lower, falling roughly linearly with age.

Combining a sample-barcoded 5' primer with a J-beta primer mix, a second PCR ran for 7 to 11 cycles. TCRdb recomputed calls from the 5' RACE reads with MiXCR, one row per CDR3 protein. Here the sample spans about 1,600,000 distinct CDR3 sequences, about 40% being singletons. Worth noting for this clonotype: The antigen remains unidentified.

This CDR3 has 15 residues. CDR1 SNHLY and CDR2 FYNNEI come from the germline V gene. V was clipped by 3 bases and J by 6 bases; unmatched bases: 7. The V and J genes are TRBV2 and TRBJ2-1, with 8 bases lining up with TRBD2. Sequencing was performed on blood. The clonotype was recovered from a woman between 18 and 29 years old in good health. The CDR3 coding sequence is TGTGCCAGCAGTGAGGGGACTAGAGGTGGCAATGAGCAGTTCTTC. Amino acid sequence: CASSEGTRGGNEQFF.